This T cell receptor beta chain was identified during a study of blood T cell repertoires in COVID-19. About the research overall: The United States, Italy and Spain provided the acute and convalescent COVID-19 samples. Sources were T cells, B-cell-depleted T cells, or PBMCs; the material itself was cDNA or gDNA.

Study processing details: By means of reference gene primer amplification, nucleated cell counts were estimated. Data came from immunoSEQ multiplex PCR; TCRdb stores just in-frame clones and leaves some out. The DNA gave D and trimming, while V, J and clone size come from that table. The sample includes around 200,000 clones, roughly 90% of them seen just once. The receptor was isolated from a man aged 35-49 years with active or convalescent COVID-19. Sequenced input: peripheral blood.

CDR3 sequence (DNA): TGTGCCAGCAGCCCGGAGCAGTTCTTC. This codes for CASSPEQFF. V usage is TRBV21-1 and J usage is TRBJ2-1; the DNA was not used to check the table's D call, TRBD2. TRBV21-1 is tagged as a pseudogene. This CDR3 is 9 amino acids long.